These 10 T cell receptor beta chains were all obtained from the same sample, sequenced in a study of blood T cell repertoires in COVID-19. Only in-frame clones appear in the TCRdb table, and some are missing; sequencing was by immunoSEQ multiplex PCR. The sample contains under 20,000 clones, 90% to 95% of which appear only once. Material: peripheral blood. The receptors come from a woman aged 45-65 years with active COVID-19.

J is TRBJ2-2 and V is TRBV14; 11 bases align to TRBD2. V gave up 5 bases and J gave up 1 base; unmatched junction bases: 6. The CDR3 is 17 residues long. CDR1 SGHDN and CDR2 FVKESK come from the germline V gene. As DNA, the CDR3 is TGTGCCAGCAGCTTACTAGCGGGAGCCTTGAACACCGGGGAGCTGTTTTTT. This gives the protein CASSLLAGALNTGELFF.

The chain joins TRBV5-5 to TRBJ2-3; weak D call: TRBD2 (6 bases). Germline assignment: CDR1 SGHKS and CDR2 YYEKEE (reference sequence). The CDR3 spans 15 residues. With 4 bases removed from V and 2 bases from J, the gap between germline ends came to 14 bases. CDR3 DNA sequence: TGTGCCAGCAGCCCCTTTGGAGGGGCCACAGATACGCAGTATTTT. As protein: CASSPFGGATDTQYF.

The chain recombines TRBV19 with TRBJ2-2; 10 bases match TRBD2. Looked up from germline, CDR1 is LNHDA and CDR2 is SQIVND (reference sequence). The CDR3 contains 14 residues. V shed 3 bases, J shed 6 bases, and the junction held 1 base outside the gene matches. CDR3 sequence reads: CASSMSGRAGELFF. The CDR3, as DNA: TGTGCCAGTAGTATGAGCGGGAGGGCCGGGGAGCTGTTTTTT.

This clone was found once. This chain uses TRBV5-4 with TRBJ2-1; a weak D match, TRBD2 (6 bases). The CDR3 has 15 residues. V lost 0 bases and J 7 bases, leaving 14 bases between the germline ends. Per the germline V gene, CDR1 is SGHNT and CDR2 is YYREEE (reference sequence). The CDR3 nucleotides read TGTGCCAGCAGCTTGGGTAGCGGTATAGGAAATGAGCAGTTCTTC. Translation gives CASSLGSGIGNEQFF.

V and J are TRBV11-2 and TRBJ2-7, with D maybe TRBD2 (6 bases). The CDR3 totals 13 residues. V gave up 5 bases and J gave up 3 bases, with 11 bases separating them. Germline V gene lookup returns CDR1 SGHAT and CDR2 FQNNGV. CDR3 DNA: TGTGCCAGCAGCGTCGGGACTTTCTACGAGCAGTACTTC. This codes for CASSVGTFYEQYF.

This clone came up once. The chain is built from TRBV7-9 and TRBJ1-2; possible D gene TRBD1, 6 bases. Germline values: CDR1 SEHNR, CDR2 FQNEAQ (reference sequence). The CDR3 is made up of 14 amino acids. Trimming removed 2 bases from V and 2 bases from J, with 9 bases in between. The CDR3 spells CASSLRTANYGYTF. CDR3 sequence (DNA): TGTGCCAGCAGCTTAAGGACAGCGAACTATGGCTACACCTTC. The full variable domain, its missing parts supplied by reference TRBV7-9 and TRBJ1-2, is DTGVSQNPRHKITKRGQNVTFRCDPISEHNRLYWYRQTLGQGPEFLTYFQNEAQLEKSRLLSDRFSAERPKGSFSTLEIQRTEQGDSAMYLCASSLRTANYGYTFGSGTRLTVV.

The gene calls are TRBV7-3 and TRBJ2-1, with 10 bases fitting TRBD2. Germline V gene data show CDR1 as SGHTA and CDR2 as FQGTGA. With V trimmed by 2 bases and J by 9 bases, 7 bases remained unmatched. The CDR3 length is 15 residues. CDR3 loop: CASSLGLAAYGEQFF. CDR3 coding DNA: TGTGCCAGCAGCTTAGGACTAGCGGCTTACGGTGAGCAGTTCTTC.

The chain has TRBV5-6 and TRBJ2-1; D gene unclear. In germline, CDR1 is SGHDT, CDR2 YYEEEE. Trimming pared 4 bases from V and 2 bases from J, leaving 10 bases between. This CDR3 contains 14 residues. The CDR3 DNA reads as TGTGCCAGCAGCCTAGTAGGTACCTACAATGAGCAGTTCTTC. Its translation is CASSLVGTYNEQFF.

Comment on this clone: A junction boundary mismatches the germline segment, possibly from a read error. The gene calls are TRBV24-1 and TRBJ2-7; D gene ambiguous. This CDR3 contains 14 residues. Germline lookup yields CDR1 KGHDR and CDR2 SFDVKD. This chain's CDR3 is CATSDSTRTSEEYF. CDR3 DNA sequence: TGTGCCACCAGTGATTCAACGCGAACCTCCGAGGAGTACTTC.

The rearrangement links TRBV6-5 to TRBJ1-1; 9 nucleotides line up with TRBD1. CDR1 and CDR2 (germline): MNHEY, SVGAGI. Trimming cost V 6 bases and J 4 bases; bases outside gene matches: 6. The CDR3 length is 14 residues. The CDR3 protein is CASRPDRGGTEAFF. In DNA form, the CDR3 reads TGTGCCAGCAGACCGGACAGGGGAGGCACTGAAGCTTTCTTT.